The 16 T cell receptor beta chains in this list originate from one sample, sequenced in a study of T cells expressing NK-cell markers. TCRdb reprocessed the 5' RACE reads; each CDR3 protein has one entry and no DNA is given. This sample's clone table lists about 550,000 distinct CDR3 sequences. The sequenced material came from blood T cells: a sorted CD56 or NKG2C T cell subset, CD4+ or CD8+ T cells, or bulk PBMC T cells (not recorded which). The receptors were sampled from a man aged 18 to 30 in good health.

The chain recombines TRBV12-3 or TRBV12-4 with TRBJ2-1; without DNA, the TCRdb call of TRBD2 cannot be checked. The CDR3 runs 17 residues. CDR3 sequence: CASSSGGTSGKFNEQFF.

The gene calls are TRBV7-2 and TRBJ2-1; absent DNA, TCRdb's TRBD1 call cannot be checked. The CDR3 runs to 17 residues. Per germline, CDR1 SGHTA and CDR2 FQGNSA. This CDR3 is CASSIDRGSRSYNEQFF. The variable domain in full, with the rest retrieved from reference TRBV7-2 and TRBJ2-1, is GAGVSQSPSNKVTEKGKDVELRCDPISGHTALYWYRQSLGQGLEFLIYFQGNSAPDKSGLPSDRFSAERTGGSVSTLTIQRTQQEDSAVYLCASSIDRGSRSYNEQFFGPGTRLTVL.

This sequence joins TRBV15 and TRBJ2-2. This CDR3 comprises 14 residues. CDR1 is LNHNV, CDR2 YYDKDF, per germline (reference sequence). CDR3 region: CATSRQANTGELFF.

The chain combines TRBV11-2 with TRBJ2-5; lacking DNA, the TRBD1 call made by TCRdb goes unchecked. CDR3 size: 15 residues. Germline V lookup: CDR1 SGHAT, CDR2 FQNNGV. The CDR3: CASSPRGPARETQYF.

The CDR3 sequence: CASSPGANTEAFF. The chain recombines TRBV5-1 with TRBJ1-1; with no DNA, the TCRdb D assignment of TRBD1 cannot be verified. Germline CDR1 is SGHRS and CDR2 is YFSETQ. The CDR3 is made up of 13 amino acids. The full variable domain, in which reference TRBV5-1 and TRBJ1-1 provide the parts outside the CDR3, is KAGVTQTPRYLIKTRGQQVTLSCSPISGHRSVSWYQQTPGQGLQFLFEYFSETQRNKGNFPGRFSGRQFSNSRSEMNVSTLELGDSALYLCASSPGANTEAFFGQGTRLTVV.

V gene TRBV7-9 combines with J gene TRBJ1-1; as DNA is missing, the TRBD1 call by TCRdb cannot be tested. The CDR3 sequence is 13 residues long. The germline V gene has CDR1 SEHNR and CDR2 FQNEAQ (reference sequence). CDR3 residues: CASSLVPRVAAFF. Variable domain in full (rest from reference TRBV7-9 and TRBJ1-1): DTGVSQNPRHKITKRGQNVTFRCDPISEHNRLYWYRQTLGQGPEFLTYFQNEAQLEKSRLLSDRFSAERPKGSFSTLEIQRTEQGDSAMYLCASSLVPRVAAFFGQGTRLTVV.

The rearrangement links TRBV4-2 to TRBJ2-1; the D gene TCRdb calls, TRBD2, cannot be checked with no DNA. The germline V gene has CDR1 LGHNA and CDR2 YNFKEQ. The CDR3 is 16 amino acids. The CDR3 region is CASSQDGSGSYNEQFF.

V and J are TRBV5-8 and TRBJ2-3; the TCRdb D gene call, TRBD2, has no DNA to confirm it. This CDR3 has 15 residues. CDR1 and CDR2 (germline): SGHTS, YDEGEE. The CDR3 here is CASSGGLAGGSTQYF.

The V call is TRBV11-1, the J call TRBJ2-3. The CDR3 runs 14 residues. Germline V gene lookup returns CDR1 SGHAT and CDR2 FQDESV (reference sequence). CDR3: CASSSDLKTDTQYF.

CDR3 sequence: CASSYRGSSSYNSPLHF. The chain is built from TRBV6-5 and TRBJ1-6. In germline, CDR1 is MNHEY, CDR2 SVGAGI. The CDR3 extends over 17 amino acids.

The V and J genes are TRBV4-2 and TRBJ2-3; the TCRdb call, TRBD1, lacks DNA for checking. The CDR3 sequence is 14 residues long. CDR1 and CDR2 (germline): LGHNA, YNFKEQ. This CDR3 reads CASSQEGPLDTQYF.

The chain joins TRBV2 to TRBJ1-2. CDR3 length: 15 residues. Per the germline V gene, CDR1 is SNHLY and CDR2 is FYNNEI. The CDR3 region is CASSELARRSYGYTF.

V is TRBV5-1 and J is TRBJ2-3; checking the TCRdb D call of TRBD1 is not possible without DNA. Germline V gives CDR1 SGHRS, CDR2 YFSETQ. There are 15 residues in the CDR3. The CDR3 loop is CASSMTGGMGDTQYF.

The CDR3 loop is CASSADAYYGYTF. The rearrangement uses TRBV5-6 and TRBJ1-2. The CDR3 extends over 13 amino acids. Germline V lookup: CDR1 SGHDT, CDR2 YYEEEE.

J is TRBJ2-1 and V is TRBV5-8; TCRdb names TRBD2, which stays unverified in the absence of DNA. There are 14 residues in the CDR3. The germline gives CDR1 SGHTS, CDR2 YDEGEE. The CDR3 here is CASSLLAGGGEQFF.

V gene TRBV27 combines with J gene TRBJ2-1; TCRdb selects TRBD2, and the lack of DNA leaves this call unchecked. Germline V gene data show CDR1 as MNHEY and CDR2 as SMNVEV (reference sequence). The CDR3 spans 16 residues. The chain's CDR3 is CASRGLGLAGANEQFF.